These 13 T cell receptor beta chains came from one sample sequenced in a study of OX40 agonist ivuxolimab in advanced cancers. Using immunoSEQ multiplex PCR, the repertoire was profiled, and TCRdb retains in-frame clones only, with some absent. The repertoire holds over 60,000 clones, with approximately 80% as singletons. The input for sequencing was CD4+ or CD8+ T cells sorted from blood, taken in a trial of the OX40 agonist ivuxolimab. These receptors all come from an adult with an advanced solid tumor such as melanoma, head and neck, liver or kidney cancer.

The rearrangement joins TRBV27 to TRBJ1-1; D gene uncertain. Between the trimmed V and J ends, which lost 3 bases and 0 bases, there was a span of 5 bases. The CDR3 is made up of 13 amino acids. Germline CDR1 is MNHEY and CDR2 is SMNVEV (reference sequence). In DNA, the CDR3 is TGTGCCAGCAGTTTCTCCATGAACACTGAAGCTTTCTTT. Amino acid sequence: CASSFSMNTEAFF.

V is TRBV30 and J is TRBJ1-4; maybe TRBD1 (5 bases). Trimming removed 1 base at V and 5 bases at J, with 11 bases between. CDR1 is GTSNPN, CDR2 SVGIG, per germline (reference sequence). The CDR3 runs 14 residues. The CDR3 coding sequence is TGTGCCTGGAGTGGTGGGACTCCAAATGAAAAACTGTTTTTT. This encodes CAWSGGTPNEKLFF.

The chain's CDR3 is CASSQVYSPSYEQYF. The CDR3 DNA follows: TGCGCCAGCAGCCAAGTCTACTCACCCTCCTACGAGCAGTACTTC. The chain links TRBV4-3 to TRBJ2-7; the D is unclear. In germline, CDR1 is LGHNA, CDR2 YSLEER. The CDR3 covers 15 residues. The V and J ends lost 1 base and 0 bases respectively, with 10 bases between them.

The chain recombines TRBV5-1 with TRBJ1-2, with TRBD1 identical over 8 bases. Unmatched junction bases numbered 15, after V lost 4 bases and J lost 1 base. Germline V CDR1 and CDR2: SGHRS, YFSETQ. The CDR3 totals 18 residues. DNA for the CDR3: TGCGCCAGCAGCGACGCTGGACGTTCAGGGGGCCATAACTATGGCTACACCTTC. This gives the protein CASSDAGRSGGHNYGYTF.

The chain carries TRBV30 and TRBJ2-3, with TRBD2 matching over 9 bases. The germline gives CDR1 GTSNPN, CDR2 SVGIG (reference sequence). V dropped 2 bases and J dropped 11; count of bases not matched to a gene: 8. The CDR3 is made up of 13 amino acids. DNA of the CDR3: TGTGCCTGGAGTACTAGCGGGTCAGAGAAGCAGTATTTT. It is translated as CAWSTSGSEKQYF. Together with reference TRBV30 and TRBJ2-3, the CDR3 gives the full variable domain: SQTIHQWPATLVQPVGSPLSLECTVEGTSNPNLYWYRQAAGRGLQLLFYSVGIGQISSEVPQNLSASRPQDRQFILSSKKLLLSDSGFYLCAWSTSGSEKQYFGPGTRLTVL.

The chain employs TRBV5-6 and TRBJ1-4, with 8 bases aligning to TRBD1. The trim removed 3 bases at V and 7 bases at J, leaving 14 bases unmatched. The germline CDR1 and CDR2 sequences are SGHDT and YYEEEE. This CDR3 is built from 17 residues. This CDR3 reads CASSSGTGPTTGEKLFF. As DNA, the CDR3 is TGTGCCAGCAGCTCCGGGACAGGTCCGACAACTGGTGAAAAACTGTTTTTT.

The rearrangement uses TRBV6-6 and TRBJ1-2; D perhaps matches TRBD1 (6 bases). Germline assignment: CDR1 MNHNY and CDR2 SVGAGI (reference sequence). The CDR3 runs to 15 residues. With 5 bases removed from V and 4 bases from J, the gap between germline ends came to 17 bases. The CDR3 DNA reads TGTGCCAGCAGTCCGGAAATCCGGGACACCTATGGCTACACCTTC. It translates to CASSPEIRDTYGYTF.

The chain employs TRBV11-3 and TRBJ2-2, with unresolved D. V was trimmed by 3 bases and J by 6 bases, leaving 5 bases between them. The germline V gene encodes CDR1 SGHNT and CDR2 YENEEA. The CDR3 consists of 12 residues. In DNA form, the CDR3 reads TGTGCCAGCAGCTTTGGTGCCGGGGAGCTGTTTTTT. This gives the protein CASSFGAGELFF.

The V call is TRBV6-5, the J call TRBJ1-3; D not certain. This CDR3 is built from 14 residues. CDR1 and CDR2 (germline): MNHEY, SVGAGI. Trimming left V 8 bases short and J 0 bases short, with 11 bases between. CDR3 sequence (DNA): TGTGCCAGCGCAAACAGCAACTCTGGAAACACCATATATTTT. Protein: CASANSNSGNTIYF.

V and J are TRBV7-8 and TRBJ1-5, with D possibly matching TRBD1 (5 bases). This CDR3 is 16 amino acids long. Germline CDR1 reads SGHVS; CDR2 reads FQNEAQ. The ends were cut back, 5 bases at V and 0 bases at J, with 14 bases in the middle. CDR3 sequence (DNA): TGTGCCAGCAGCACTCGGGGGTCAGGTAGCAATCAGCCCCAGCATTTT. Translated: CASSTRGSGSNQPQHF.

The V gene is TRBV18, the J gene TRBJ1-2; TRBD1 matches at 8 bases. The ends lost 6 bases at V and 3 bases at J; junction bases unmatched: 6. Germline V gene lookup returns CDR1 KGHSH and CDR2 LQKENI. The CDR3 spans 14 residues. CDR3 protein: CASSRDRGYYGYTF. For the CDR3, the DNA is TGTGCCAGCTCTCGAGACAGGGGTTACTATGGCTACACCTTC.

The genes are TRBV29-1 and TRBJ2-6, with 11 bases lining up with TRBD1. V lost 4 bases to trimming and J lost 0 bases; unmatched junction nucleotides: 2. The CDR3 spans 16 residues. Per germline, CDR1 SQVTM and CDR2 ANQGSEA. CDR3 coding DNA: TGCAGCGTTGGAGGGACAGGGGGCTCTGGGGCCAACGTCCTGACTTTC. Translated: CSVGGTGGSGANVLTF.

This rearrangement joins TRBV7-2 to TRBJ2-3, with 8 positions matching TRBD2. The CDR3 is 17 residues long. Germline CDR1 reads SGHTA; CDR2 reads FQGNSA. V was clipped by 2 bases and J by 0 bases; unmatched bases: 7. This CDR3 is CASSLSPSGFSTDTQYF. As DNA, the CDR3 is TGTGCCAGCAGCTTATCCCCTAGCGGGTTTAGCACAGATACGCAGTATTTT.